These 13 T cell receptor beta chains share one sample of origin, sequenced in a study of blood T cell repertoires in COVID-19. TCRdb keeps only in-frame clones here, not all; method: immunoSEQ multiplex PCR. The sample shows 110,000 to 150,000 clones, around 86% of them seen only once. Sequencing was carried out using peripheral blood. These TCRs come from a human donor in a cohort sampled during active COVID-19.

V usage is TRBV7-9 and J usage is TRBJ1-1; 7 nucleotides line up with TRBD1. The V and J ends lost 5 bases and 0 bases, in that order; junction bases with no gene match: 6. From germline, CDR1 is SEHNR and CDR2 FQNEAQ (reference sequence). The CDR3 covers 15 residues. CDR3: CASSTRTGMNTEAFF. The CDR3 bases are TGTGCCAGCAGCACCCGGACAGGAATGAACACTGAAGCTTTCTTT.

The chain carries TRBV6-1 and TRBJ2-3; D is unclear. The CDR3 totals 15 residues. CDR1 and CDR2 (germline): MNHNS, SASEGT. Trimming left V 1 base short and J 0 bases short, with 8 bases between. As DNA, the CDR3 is TGTGCCAGCAGTGAAGACCGCGCTAGCACAGATACGCAGTATTTT. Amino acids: CASSEDRASTDTQYF.

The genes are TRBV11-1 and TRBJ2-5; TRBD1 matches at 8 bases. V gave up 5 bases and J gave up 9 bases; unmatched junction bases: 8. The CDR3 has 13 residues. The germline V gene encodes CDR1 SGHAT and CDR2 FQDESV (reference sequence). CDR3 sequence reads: CASSRTGLGAQYF. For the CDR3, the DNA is TGTGCCAGCAGCCGGACAGGGCTCGGGGCCCAGTACTTC.

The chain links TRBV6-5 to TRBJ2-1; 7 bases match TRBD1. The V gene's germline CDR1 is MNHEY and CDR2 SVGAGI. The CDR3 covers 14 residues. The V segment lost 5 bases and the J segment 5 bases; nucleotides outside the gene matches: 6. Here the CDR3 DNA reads TGTGCCAGCAGTCTGAATGACAGGGACAATGAGCAGTTCTTC. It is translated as CASSLNDRDNEQFF.

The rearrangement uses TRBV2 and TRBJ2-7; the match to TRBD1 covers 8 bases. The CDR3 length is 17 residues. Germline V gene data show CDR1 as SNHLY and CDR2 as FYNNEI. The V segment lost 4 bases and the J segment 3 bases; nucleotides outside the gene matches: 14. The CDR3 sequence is CASSGGGQGMRYYEQYF. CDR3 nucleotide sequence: TGTGCCAGCAGTGGGGGCGGACAGGGAATGAGGTACTACGAGCAGTACTTC.

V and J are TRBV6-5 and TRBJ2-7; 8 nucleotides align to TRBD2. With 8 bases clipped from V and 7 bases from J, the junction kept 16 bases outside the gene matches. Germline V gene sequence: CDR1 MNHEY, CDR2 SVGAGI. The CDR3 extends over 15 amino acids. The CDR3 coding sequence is TGTGCCAGCCGTACCCTGCGGCAGCGGGAGAGAGAGCAGTACTTC. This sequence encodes CASRTLRQREREQYF.

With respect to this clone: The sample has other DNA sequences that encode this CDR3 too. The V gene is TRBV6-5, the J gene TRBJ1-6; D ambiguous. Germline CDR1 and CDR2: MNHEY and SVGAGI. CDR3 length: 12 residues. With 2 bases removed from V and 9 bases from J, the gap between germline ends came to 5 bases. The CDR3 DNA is TGTGCCAGCAGTTACGCCGGTTCACCCCTCCACTTT. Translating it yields CASSYAGSPLHF.

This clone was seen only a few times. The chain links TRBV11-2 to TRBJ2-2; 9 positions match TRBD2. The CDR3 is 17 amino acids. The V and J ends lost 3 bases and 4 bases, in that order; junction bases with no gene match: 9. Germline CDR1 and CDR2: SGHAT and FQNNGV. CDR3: CASSLLAGYRGTGELFF. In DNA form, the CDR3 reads TGTGCCAGCAGCTTGCTAGCGGGATACCGAGGCACCGGGGAGCTGTTTTTT.

In nucleotides, the CDR3 is TGTGCCAGCAGCCCCCTCGTAAACACCGGGGAGCTGTTTTTT. This encodes CASSPLVNTGELFF. The J gene is TRBJ2-2, the V gene TRBV3-1 (or the pseudogene TRBV3-2); D unclear. The CDR3 totals 14 residues. The V and J ends lost 4 bases and 2 bases respectively, with 8 bases between them. CDR1 and CDR2 (germline): LGHDT, YNNKEL (reference sequence).

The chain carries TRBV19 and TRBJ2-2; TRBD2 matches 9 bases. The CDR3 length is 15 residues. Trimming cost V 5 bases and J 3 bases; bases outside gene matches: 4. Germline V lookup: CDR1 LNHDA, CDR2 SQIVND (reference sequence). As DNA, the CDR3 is TGTGCCAGTAGTCATAGCGGGGGAGACACCGGGGAGCTGTTTTTT. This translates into CASSHSGGDTGELFF.

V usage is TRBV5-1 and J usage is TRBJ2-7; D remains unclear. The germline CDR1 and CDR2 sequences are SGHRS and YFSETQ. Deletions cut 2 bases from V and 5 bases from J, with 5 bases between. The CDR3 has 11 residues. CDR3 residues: CASSLRDEQYF. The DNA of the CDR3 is TGCGCCAGCAGCTTACGAGACGAGCAGTACTTC. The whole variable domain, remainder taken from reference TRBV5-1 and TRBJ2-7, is KAGVTQTPRYLIKTRGQQVTLSCSPISGHRSVSWYQQTPGQGLQFLFEYFSETQRNKGNFPGRFSGRQFSNSRSEMNVSTLELGDSALYLCASSLRDEQYFGPGTRLTVT.

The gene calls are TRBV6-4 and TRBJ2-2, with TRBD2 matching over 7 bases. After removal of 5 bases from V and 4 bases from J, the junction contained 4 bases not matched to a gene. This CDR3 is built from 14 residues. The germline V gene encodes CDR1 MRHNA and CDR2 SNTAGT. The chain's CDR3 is CASSPGLPTGELFF. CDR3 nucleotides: TGTGCCAGCAGTCCGGGACTACCCACCGGGGAGCTGTTTTTT.

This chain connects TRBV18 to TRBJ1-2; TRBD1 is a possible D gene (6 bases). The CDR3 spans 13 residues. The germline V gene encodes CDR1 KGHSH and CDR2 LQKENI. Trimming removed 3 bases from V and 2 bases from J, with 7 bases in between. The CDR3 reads CASSPQGNYGYTF. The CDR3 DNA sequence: TGTGCCAGCTCACCCCAGGGGAACTATGGCTACACCTTC.